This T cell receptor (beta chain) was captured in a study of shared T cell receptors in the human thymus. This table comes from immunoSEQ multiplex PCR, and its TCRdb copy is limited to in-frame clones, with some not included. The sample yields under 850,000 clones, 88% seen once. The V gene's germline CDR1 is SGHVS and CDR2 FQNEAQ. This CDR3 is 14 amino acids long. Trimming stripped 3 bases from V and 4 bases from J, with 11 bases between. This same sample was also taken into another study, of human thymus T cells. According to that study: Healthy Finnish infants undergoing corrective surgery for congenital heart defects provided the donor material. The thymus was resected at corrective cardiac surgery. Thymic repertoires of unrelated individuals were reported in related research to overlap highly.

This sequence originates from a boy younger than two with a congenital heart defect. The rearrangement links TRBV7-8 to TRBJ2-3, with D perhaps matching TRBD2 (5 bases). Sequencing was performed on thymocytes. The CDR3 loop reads CASSFPTRSDTQYF. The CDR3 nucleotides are TGTGCCAGCAGCTTCCCAACTAGATCAGATACGCAGTATTTT.